This is a list of T cell receptor beta chains from one sample in a study of CD8+CD57+ T cells in acquired aplastic anemia. Using its own MiXCR run on the reads, TCRdb lists one record per CDR3 protein. The top ten hold around 58% of the sample, which has 200,000 to 250,000 distinct CDR3 sequences, 65% seen once. The material sequenced was sorted CD4+, CD8+, or CD8+CD57+ T cells (not recorded which) from PBMCs. The source is a human donor with aplastic anemia. CDR3s include the opening cysteine and the closing phenylalanine or tryptophan. The order of the fields is D gene, clone size, V gene, CDR3 length, J gene, CDR3 protein, CDR3 DNA. A D gene is named only where the DNA matches it firmly. Only some rows state a clone size, as once, few, many or a class for expanded clones.

-,-,TRBV7-3,13,TRBJ2-5,CATSMGPQETQYF,TGTGCGACCTCGATGGGGCCCCAAGAGACCCAGTACTTC
TRBD2,-,TRBV2,15,TRBJ2-5,CASSETSGVQETQYF,TGTGCCAGCAGTGAGACTAGCGGGGTCCAAGAGACCCAGTACTTC
TRBD1,-,TRBV15,17,TRBJ1-1,CATSRGRGTVMNTEAFF,TGTGCCACCAGCAGAGGACGCGGGACAGTCATGAACACTGAAGCTTTCTTT
TRBD1,few,TRBV7-9,16,TRBJ1-6,CASTNGQAVYNSPLHF,TGTGCCAGCACTAATGGACAGGCGGTCTATAATTCACCCCTCCACTTT
-,few,TRBV20-1,15,TRBJ1-2,CSARDPVGWEYGYTF,TGCAGTGCTAGAGATCCGGTAGGGTGGGAATATGGCTACACCTTC
TRBD1,-,TRBV25-1,16,TRBJ1-3,CATSRTGEPSGNTIYF,TGTGCCACCTCGAGGACAGGGGAGCCCTCTGGAAACACCATATATTTT
TRBD1,many,TRBV7-9,15,TRBJ1-1,CASSLVGGGRDEAFF,TGTGCCAGCAGCTTAGTTGGAGGGGGCAGGGATGAAGCTTTCTTT
-,-,TRBV29-1,19,TRBJ2-1,CSVGTRGGAGGTADNEQFF,TGCAGCGTCGGGACCCGAGGGGGCGCGGGGGGTACCGCCGACAATGAGCAGTTCTTC
TRBD1,-,TRBV6-1,15,TRBJ1-2,CASSQDTGQGYGYTF,TGTGCCAGCAGTCAGGACACTGGACAGGGTTATGGCTACACCTTC
-,few,TRBV24-1,13,TRBJ2-1,CATSGGVYNEQFF,TGTGCCACCAGTGGAGGAGTATACAATGAGCAGTTCTTC
TRBD1,many,TRBV7-9,13,TRBJ1-2,CASSLGQRRGYTF,TGTGCCAGCAGCTTGGGACAGAGACGTGGCTACACCTTC
-,-,TRBV20-1,12,TRBJ2-7,CSAAGGTYEQYF,TGCAGTGCTGCCGGGGGTACCTACGAGCAGTACTTC
-,-,TRBV24-1,13,TRBJ2-1,CASSARGGNEQFF,TGTGCCAGCAGTGCGAGGGGTGGCAATGAGCAGTTCTTC
TRBD1,-,TRBV7-6,15,TRBJ2-3,CASSHRQGSTDTQYF,TGTGCCAGCAGTCATAGACAGGGGAGCACAGATACGCAGTATTTT
-,-,TRBV4-3,14,TRBJ2-3,CASSQDPVAGTQYF,TGCGCCAGCAGCCAAGATCCCGTGGCGGGTACGCAGTATTTT